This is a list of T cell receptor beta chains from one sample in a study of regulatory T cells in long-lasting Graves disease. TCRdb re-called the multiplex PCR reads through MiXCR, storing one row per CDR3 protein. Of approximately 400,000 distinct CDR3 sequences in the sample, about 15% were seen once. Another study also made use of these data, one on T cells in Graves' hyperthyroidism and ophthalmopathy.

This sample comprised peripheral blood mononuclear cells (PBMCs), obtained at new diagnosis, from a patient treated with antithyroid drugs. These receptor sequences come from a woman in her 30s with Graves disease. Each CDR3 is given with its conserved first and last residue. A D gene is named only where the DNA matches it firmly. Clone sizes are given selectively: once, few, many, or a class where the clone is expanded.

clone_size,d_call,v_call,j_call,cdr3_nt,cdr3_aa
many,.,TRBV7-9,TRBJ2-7,TGTGCCAGCAGCCTACAGGGACGGGGCGAGCAGTACTTC,CASSLQGRGEQYF
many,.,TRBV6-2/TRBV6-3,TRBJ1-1,TGTGCCAGCAGTGCACAGGGCCGTGAAGCTTTCTTT,CASSAQGREAFF
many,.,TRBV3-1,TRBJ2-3,TGTGCCAGCAGCCAACTCCGGGATACGCAGTATTTT,CASSQLRDTQYF
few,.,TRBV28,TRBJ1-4,TGTGCCAGCAGGGGAGTTATTGAAAAACTGTTTTTT,CASRGVIEKLFF
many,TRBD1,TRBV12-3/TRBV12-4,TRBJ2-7,TGTGCCAGCAGCCCGACAGGGAACACCTACGAGCAGTACTTC,CASSPTGNTYEQYF
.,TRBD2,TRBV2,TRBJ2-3,TGTGCCAGCAGGGTGGGACTAGCGGGAGCAGATACGCAGTATTTT,CASRVGLAGADTQYF
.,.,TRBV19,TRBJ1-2,TGTGCCAGTAGTTTTGGAGTTCCTGGCTACACCTTC,CASSFGVPGYTF
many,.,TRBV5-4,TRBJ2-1,TGTGCCAGCAGCTACGCCGGTGAGCAGTTCTTC,CASSYAGEQFF
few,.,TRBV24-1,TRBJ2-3,TGTGCCACCAGTGTGTCCGATACGCAGTATTTT,CATSVSDTQYF
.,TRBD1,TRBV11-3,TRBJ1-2,TGTGCCAGCAGCTCCACCTTCCACGACAGGGCCAATGGCTACACCTTC,CASSSTFHDRANGYTF
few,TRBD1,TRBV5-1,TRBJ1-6,TGCGCCAGCAGCACGGGACAGGGCCCCAATTCACCCCTCCACTTT,CASSTGQGPNSPLHF
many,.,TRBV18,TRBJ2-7,TGTGCCAGCTCACCGTATGCCGGGAACCAGGAAAAAACCGAGCAGTACTTC,CASSPYAGNQEKTEQYF
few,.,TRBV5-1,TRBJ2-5,TGCGCCAGCAGGAAAATGTACCAAGAGACCCAGTACTTC,CASRKMYQETQYF
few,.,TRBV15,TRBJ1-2,TGTGCCACCAGCAGAGGGACGGTCTATGGCTACACCTTC,CATSRGTVYGYTF
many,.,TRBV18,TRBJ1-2,TGTGCCAGCTCACACAACCCCCAGGGTCGCGACTATGGCTACACCTTC,CASSHNPQGRDYGYTF
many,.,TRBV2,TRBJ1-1,TGTGCCAGCTACTCGGGGGGGCTGGACACTGAAGCTTTCTTT,CASYSGGLDTEAFF
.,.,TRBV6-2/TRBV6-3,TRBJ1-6,TGTGCCACCTTGACCCCGGTCGCACCCCTCCACTTT,CATLTPVAPLHF
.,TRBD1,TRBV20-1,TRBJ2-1,TGCAGTGCTACCGCGCCGACAGGGGGAATCGATGAGCAGTTCTTC,CSATAPTGGIDEQFF
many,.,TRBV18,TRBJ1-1,TGTGCCAGCTCACAGGGCAGCGCACCCGAAGCTTTCTTT,CASSQGSAPEAFF
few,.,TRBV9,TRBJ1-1,TGTGCCAGCAGCGTTGACATCCTTGGGACTGAAGCTTTCTTT,CASSVDILGTEAFF
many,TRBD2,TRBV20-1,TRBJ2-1,TGCAGTGCTAGAGATCAAGCGGGAGAGGCTGAGCAGTTCTTC,CSARDQAGEAEQFF
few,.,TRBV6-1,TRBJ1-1,TGTGCCAGCAGTCCCGAGGGTACGAACACTGAAGCTTTCTTT,CASSPEGTNTEAFF
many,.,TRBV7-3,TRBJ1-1,TGTGCCAGCAGGCTGGGGGGGACGAACACTGAAGCTTTCTTT,CASRLGGTNTEAFF
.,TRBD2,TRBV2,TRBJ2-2,TGTGCCAGCAGTGAAGATGCTAGCGGGGTGGGCGGGGAGCTGTTTTTT,CASSEDASGVGGELFF